What follows is one T cell receptor beta chain and its context. Its antigen is unidentified. The protocol was immunoSEQ multiplex PCR, while the TCRdb copy is restricted to in-frame clones and leaves out a portion. The data hold 30,000 to 45,000 clones, with 75% observed a single time. This sample stems from a study of a mutant IDH1 vaccine in newly diagnosed glioma. For the study at large: Vaccinations were initiated 4-6 weeks following radiotherapy alone, or were given together with temozolomide cycles. Pretreatment consisted of radiotherapy, temozolomide, or both, with most receiving both. The week-35 safety follow-up was V12, and the week-47 study end was V13.

This CDR3 region has 15 residues. Germline lookup yields CDR1 PRHDT and CDR2 FYEKMQ (reference sequence). The ends lost 0 bases at V and 10 bases at J; junction bases unmatched: 10. Time point given: week 47, end of study. Vaccine doses each comprised 300 ug of mutant IDH1 20-mer peptide, with topical imiquimod. This chain uses TRBV13 with TRBJ2-3; TRBD1 matches 7 bases. The receptor's source is a man between 40 and 49 years old with glioma. The material sequenced was PBMCs, taken from a glioma patient whose treatment included an IDH1 peptide vaccine. The CDR3 protein is CASSLGTGKGAAQYF. In nucleotides, the CDR3 is TGTGCCAGCAGCTTAGGGACAGGGAAAGGGGCGGCGCAGTATTTT.